This entry lists 20 T cell receptor beta chains sequenced from one sample in a study of T cells in tumors after PD-1 blockade. This table comes from immunoSEQ multiplex PCR, and its TCRdb copy is limited to in-frame clones, with some not included. In the table there are around 51,000 clones, over 70% of which are singletons. The material sequenced was PBMCs, taken before anti-PD-1 treatment. These receptors were taken from a human donor with basal cell carcinoma.

The J gene is TRBJ1-2, the V gene TRBV29-1; 7 bases are a match to TRBD1. V trimming: 6 bases; J trimming: 3 bases; junction bases outside the gene matches: 7. In germline, CDR1 is SQVTM, CDR2 ANQGSEA. CDR3 length: 13 amino acids. The CDR3: CSVAGGPDYGYTF. In DNA, the CDR3 is TGCAGCGTCGCAGGGGGGCCGGACTATGGCTACACCTTC. Supplemented by reference TRBV29-1 and TRBJ1-2, the full variable domain reads SAVISQKPSRDICQRGTSLTIQCQVDSQVTMMFWYRQQPGQSLTLIATANQGSEATYESGFVIDKFPISRPNLTFSTLTVSNMSPEDSSIYLCSVAGGPDYGYTFGSGTRLTVV.

The rearrangement uses TRBV5-1 and TRBJ2-3; possibly TRBD1 or TRBD2 for D (5 bases each). V was trimmed by 9 bases and J by 0 bases, leaving 14 bases between them. Germline assignment: CDR1 SGHRS and CDR2 YFSETQ. This CDR3 comprises 14 residues. In DNA, the CDR3 is TGCGCCACCAAAACGGGACCTAGCACAGATACGCAGTATTTT. Protein product: CATKTGPSTDTQYF.

The chain combines TRBV5-4 with TRBJ1-3, with D hard to call. Germline CDR1 SGHNT, CDR2 YYREEE (reference sequence). Trimming removed 2 bases from V and 0 bases from J, with 9 bases in between. CDR3 size: 15 residues. In DNA form, the CDR3 reads TGTGCCAGCAGCTTTCAAGGGCGCTCTGGAAACACCATATATTTT. It encodes CASSFQGRSGNTIYF.

This clone was detected only a few times. This rearrangement joins TRBV12-3 or TRBV12-4 to TRBJ1-2; TRBD1 agrees at 10 bases. The CDR3 runs 13 residues. After removal of 6 bases from V and 2 bases from J, the junction contained 0 bases not matched to a gene. CDR3 DNA sequence: TGTGCCAGCAGGGGACAGGGGAACTATGGCTACACCTTC. Translation: CASRGQGNYGYTF.

This clone was seen only a few times. The chain is built from TRBV4-2 and TRBJ2-3; maybe TRBD2 (5 bases). The CDR3 totals 15 residues. CDR1 is LGHNA and CDR2 is YNFKEQ in the germline V gene. V was pared by 0 bases and J by 4 bases, with 11 bases between. CDR3 coding DNA: TGTGCCAGCAGCCAAGATTTCGGGGATTCAGATACGCAGTATTTT. Translating gives CASSQDFGDSDTQYF.

The J gene is TRBJ2-7, the V gene TRBV12-3 or TRBV12-4; no reliable D call. CDR3 length equals 12 residues. V shed 3 bases and J shed 4 bases, with 7 bases lying between them. The CDR3 nucleotides are TGTGCCAGCAGTTTTTTCCCTTACGAGCAGTACTTC. This sequence encodes CASSFFPYEQYF.

The chain recombines TRBV7-2 with TRBJ1-1, with D hard to call. This CDR3 has 16 residues. The germline V gene encodes CDR1 SGHTA and CDR2 FQGNSA. V lost 4 bases and J 2 bases, leaving 17 bases between the germline ends. The CDR3 sequence is CASSSDGRTFNTEAFF. CDR3 sequence (DNA): TGTGCCAGCAGCTCTGACGGGCGCACGTTTAACACTGAAGCTTTCTTT. Filled out from reference TRBV7-2 and TRBJ1-1, the complete variable domain reads GAGVSQSPSNKVTEKGKDVELRCDPISGHTALYWYRQSLGQGLEFLIYFQGNSAPDKSGLPSDRFSAERTGGSVSTLTIQRTQQEDSAVYLCASSSDGRTFNTEAFFGQGTRLTVV.

This clone showed up just a few times. The chain is built from TRBV27 and TRBJ2-1, with TRBD2 identical over 12 bases. This CDR3 spans 15 amino acids. V dropped 4 bases and J dropped 9; count of bases not matched to a gene: 7. Germline CDR1 MNHEY, CDR2 SMNVEV (reference sequence). The CDR3 loop is CASSWASGGAGEQFF. CDR3 bases: TGTGCCAGCAGTTGGGCTAGCGGGGGGGCCGGTGAGCAGTTCTTC.

The V and J genes are TRBV4-2 and TRBJ2-5; 7 positions match TRBD2. The CDR3 totals 15 residues. With 0 bases clipped from V and 5 bases from J, the junction kept 6 bases outside the gene matches. In germline, CDR1 is LGHNA, CDR2 YNFKEQ. CDR3 coding DNA: TGTGCCAGCAGCCAAGACGCGGGGGTGGGGGAGACCCAGTACTTC. It specifies CASSQDAGVGETQYF.

The chain uses TRBV10-3 and TRBJ2-2, with D unresolved. This CDR3 has 12 residues. Germline V CDR1 and CDR2: ENHRY, SYGVKD. The V and J ends lost 8 bases and 4 bases respectively, with 8 bases between them. The CDR3 spells CAIQWGTGELFF. In nucleotides, the CDR3 is TGTGCCATCCAGTGGGGCACCGGGGAGCTGTTTTTT.

The chain has TRBV6-5 and TRBJ1-1; D gene uncertain. The CDR3 contains 15 residues. Germline CDR1 reads MNHEY; CDR2 reads SVGAGI. V was clipped by 0 bases and J by 4 bases, with 12 bases between them. The DNA of the CDR3 is TGTGCCAGCAGTTACTCTCGAGGGTCCGGCACTGAAGCTTTCTTT. Translated, it gives CASSYSRGSGTEAFF.

Judged by abundance, this clone is medium-sized (0.01 to 0.1%). As DNA, the CDR3 is TGTGCCAGCAGTGTTAGCTCCTATAATTCACCCCTCCACTTT. Translated, it gives CASSVSSYNSPLHF. J is TRBJ1-6 and V is TRBV2; D not certain. CDR3 length equals 14 residues. The ends were cut back, 4 bases at V and 0 bases at J, with 4 bases in the middle. CDR1 is SNHLY and CDR2 is FYNNEI in the germline V gene. The full variable domain, its missing parts supplied by reference TRBV2 and TRBJ1-6, is EPEVTQTPSHQVTQMGQEVILRCVPISNHLYFYWYRQILGQKVEFLVSFYNNEISEKSEIFDDQFSVERPDGSNFTLKIRSTKLEDSAMYFCASSVSSYNSPLHFGNGTRLTVT.

The genes are TRBV14 and TRBJ2-7, with 9 bases aligning to TRBD1. CDR1 and CDR2 (germline): SGHDN, FVKESK. The CDR3 loop spans 14 amino acids. Unmatched junction bases numbered 3, after V lost 4 bases and J lost 2 bases. The CDR3 nucleotides are TGTGCCAGCAGCCCGGGACAGGGAACCTACGAGCAGTACTTC. Translating gives CASSPGQGTYEQYF.

DNA of the CDR3: TGTGCCAGCAGCGGGACATCTAGCACAGATACGCAGTATTTT. The encoded protein is CASSGTSSTDTQYF. This chain links TRBV7-9 with TRBJ2-3; a possible D gene is TRBD1 (6 bases). V lost 5 bases to trimming and J lost 0 bases, with 9 bases between them. The CDR3 extends over 14 amino acids. Per the germline V gene, CDR1 is SEHNR and CDR2 is FQNEAQ (reference sequence).

This clone turned up a few times. The gene calls are TRBV3-1 (or the pseudogene TRBV3-2) and TRBJ2-7, with TRBD2 identical over 11 bases. The CDR3 has 16 amino acids. Germline CDR1 LGHDT, CDR2 YNNKEL (reference sequence). V gave up 4 bases and J gave up 4 bases; unmatched junction bases: 9. CDR3 sequence: CASSRQGTSGPYEQYF. Here the CDR3 DNA reads TGTGCCAGCAGCCGACAGGGGACTAGCGGACCTTACGAGCAGTACTTC.

The rearrangement joins TRBV27 to TRBJ2-7; 7 bases are shared with TRBD1. This CDR3 has 12 residues. The trim removed 8 bases at V and 6 bases at J, leaving 7 bases unmatched. CDR1 is MNHEY and CDR2 is SMNVEV in the germline V gene (reference sequence). CDR3 amino acids: CASGLQGFEQYF. CDR3 nucleotides: TGTGCCAGCGGCCTACAGGGGTTCGAGCAGTACTTC.

The chain is built from TRBV6-5 and TRBJ1-1, with 7 bases identical to TRBD1. Trimming cost V 7 bases and J 1 base; bases outside gene matches: 6. Germline V gives CDR1 MNHEY, CDR2 SVGAGI. The CDR3 totals 14 residues. CDR3 sequence (DNA): TGTGCCAGCACCAGGGGGACTAAGAACACTGAAGCTTTCTTT. Protein sequence: CASTRGTKNTEAFF.

The chain is built from TRBV15 and TRBJ2-7; perhaps TRBD1 as D (5 bases). The germline CDR1 and CDR2 sequences are LNHNV and YYDKDF (reference sequence). The V gene lost 5 bases and the J gene lost 3 bases, with 17 bases spanning the gap. This CDR3 comprises 15 residues. CDR3 nucleotides: TGTGCCACCAGCGCATCTAGGGGTTACGGCTACGAGCAGTACTTC. It translates to CATSASRGYGYEQYF.

The table lists this clone with a count of one. The chain joins TRBV6-5 to TRBJ1-2; the D gene is possibly TRBD1 (6 bases). This CDR3 comprises 15 residues. Trimming removed 4 bases at V and 0 bases at J, with 12 bases between. Germline CDR1 is MNHEY and CDR2 is SVGAGI. The CDR3 coding sequence is TGTGCCAGCAGTTCCGGACAGCTTGCTAACTATGGCTACACCTTC. Protein product: CASSSGQLANYGYTF.

This chain joins TRBV19 and TRBJ1-2; D might be TRBD1 (6 bases). Germline lookup yields CDR1 LNHDA and CDR2 SQIVND (reference sequence). The CDR3 length is 15 residues. V gave up 2 bases and J gave up 5 bases, with 15 bases separating them. In nucleotides, the CDR3 is TGTGCCAGTAGTATATGGACAGAAAATTCATATGGCTACACCTTC. It is translated as CASSIWTENSYGYTF.